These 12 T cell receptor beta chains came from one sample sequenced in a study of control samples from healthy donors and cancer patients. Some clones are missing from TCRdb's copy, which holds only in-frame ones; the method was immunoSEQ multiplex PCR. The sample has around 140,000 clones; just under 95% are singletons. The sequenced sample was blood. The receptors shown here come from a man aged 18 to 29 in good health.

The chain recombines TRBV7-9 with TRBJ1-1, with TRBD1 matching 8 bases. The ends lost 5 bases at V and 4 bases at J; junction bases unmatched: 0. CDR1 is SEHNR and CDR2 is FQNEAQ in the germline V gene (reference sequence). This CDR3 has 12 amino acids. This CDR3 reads CASSTGGTEAFF. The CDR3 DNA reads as TGTGCCAGCAGCACAGGGGGCACTGAAGCTTTCTTT.

CDR3: CASSSPGGAQYF. The DNA of the CDR3 is TGTGCCAGCAGCAGCCCGGGGGGGGCCCAGTACTTC. J is TRBJ2-5 and V is TRBV7-3; TRBD2 aligns across 8 bases. Germline V gene sequence: CDR1 SGHTA, CDR2 FQGTGA. Trimming removed 5 bases from V and 9 bases from J; junction bases left unmatched: 5. The CDR3 sequence is 12 residues long.

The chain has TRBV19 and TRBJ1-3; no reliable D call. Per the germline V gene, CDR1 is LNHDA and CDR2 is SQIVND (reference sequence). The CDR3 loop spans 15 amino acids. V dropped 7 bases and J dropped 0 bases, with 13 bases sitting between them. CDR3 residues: CASTPAVFSGNTIYF. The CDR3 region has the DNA TGTGCCAGTACCCCCGCGGTCTTCTCTGGAAACACCATATATTTT.

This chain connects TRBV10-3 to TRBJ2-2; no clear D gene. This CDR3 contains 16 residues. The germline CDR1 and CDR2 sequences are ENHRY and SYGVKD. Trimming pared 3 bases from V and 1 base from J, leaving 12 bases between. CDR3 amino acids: CAISEWANGNTGELFF. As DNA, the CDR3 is TGTGCCATCAGTGAATGGGCCAATGGGAACACCGGGGAGCTGTTTTTT.

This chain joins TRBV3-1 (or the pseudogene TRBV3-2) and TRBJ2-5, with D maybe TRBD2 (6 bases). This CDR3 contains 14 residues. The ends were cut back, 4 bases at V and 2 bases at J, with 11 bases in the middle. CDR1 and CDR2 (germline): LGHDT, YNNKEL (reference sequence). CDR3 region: CASSPWDLQETQYF. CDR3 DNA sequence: TGTGCCAGCAGCCCGTGGGACTTACAAGAGACCCAGTACTTC.

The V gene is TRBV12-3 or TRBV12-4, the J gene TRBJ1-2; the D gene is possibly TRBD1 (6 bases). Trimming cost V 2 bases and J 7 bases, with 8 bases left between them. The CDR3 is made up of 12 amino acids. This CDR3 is CASSLSRGGYTF. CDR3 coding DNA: TGTGCCAGCAGTTTAAGCAGGGGTGGCTACACCTTC.

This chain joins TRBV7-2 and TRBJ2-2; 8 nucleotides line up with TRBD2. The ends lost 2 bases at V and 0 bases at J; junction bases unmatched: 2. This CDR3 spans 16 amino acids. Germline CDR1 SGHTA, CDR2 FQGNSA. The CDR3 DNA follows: TGTGCCAGCAGCTTATTCGGGGGGGCGAACACCGGGGAGCTGTTTTTT. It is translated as CASSLFGGANTGELFF.

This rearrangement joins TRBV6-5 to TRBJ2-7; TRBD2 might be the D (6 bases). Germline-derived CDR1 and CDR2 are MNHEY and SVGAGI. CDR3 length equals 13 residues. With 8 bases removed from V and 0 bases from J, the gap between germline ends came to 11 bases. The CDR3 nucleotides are TGTGCCAGCGAACCGGGACTCTCCTACGAGCAGTACTTC. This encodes CASEPGLSYEQYF.

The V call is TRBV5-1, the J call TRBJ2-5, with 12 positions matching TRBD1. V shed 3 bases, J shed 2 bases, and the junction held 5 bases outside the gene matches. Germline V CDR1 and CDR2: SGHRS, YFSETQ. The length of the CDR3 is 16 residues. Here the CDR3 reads CASSWGQGANQETQYF. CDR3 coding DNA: TGCGCCAGCAGCTGGGGACAGGGGGCTAATCAAGAGACCCAGTACTTC.

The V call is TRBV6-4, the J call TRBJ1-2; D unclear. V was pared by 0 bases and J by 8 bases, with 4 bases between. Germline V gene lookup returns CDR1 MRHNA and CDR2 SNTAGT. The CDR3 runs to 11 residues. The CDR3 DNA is TGTGCCAGCAGTGACTCGTGGGGCTACACCTTC. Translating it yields CASSDSWGYTF.

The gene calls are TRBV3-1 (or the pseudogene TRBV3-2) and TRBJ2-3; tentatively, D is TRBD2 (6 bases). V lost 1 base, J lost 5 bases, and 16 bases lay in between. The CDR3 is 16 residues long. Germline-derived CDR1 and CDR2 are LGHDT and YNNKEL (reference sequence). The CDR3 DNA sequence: TGTGCCAGCAGCCAAGGGCGGGGACTGAGGGGAGATACGCAGTATTTT. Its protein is CASSQGRGLRGDTQYF.

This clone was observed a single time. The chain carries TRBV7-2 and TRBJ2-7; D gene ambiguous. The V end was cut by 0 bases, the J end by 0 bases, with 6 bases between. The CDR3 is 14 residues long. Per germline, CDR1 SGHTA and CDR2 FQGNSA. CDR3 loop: CASSLAGISYEQYF. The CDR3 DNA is TGTGCCAGCAGCTTAGCGGGGATCTCCTACGAGCAGTACTTC.